The 5 T cell receptor beta chains below all came from one sample that was sequenced in a study of identical twins. TCRdb re-analysed the 5' RACE reads in MiXCR, keeping a single row per CDR3 protein. The top ten clones hold approximately 0.96% of a sample with hundreds of thousands of distinct CDR3 sequences, 8.5% to 9.5% of them seen once. In addition, the sample was reused for a study of yellow fever vaccine responses in identical twins.

Sequences were obtained from PBMCs. The receptors derive from a woman in her late teens or twenties in good health.

This clonotype was observed at least ten times. At one boundary the junction diverges from the germline segment, which might be a read error. The chain has TRBV5-1 and TRBJ2-1; D possibly corresponds to TRBD2 (5 bases). Germline V lookup: CDR1 SGHRS, CDR2 YFSETQ. The CDR3 covers 14 residues. In DNA, the CDR3 is TGTGCCAGCAGCTTGGCGGGTTCCTACAATGAGCAGTTCTTC. This translates into CASSLAGSYNEQFF.

This clonotype was counted ten times or more. The V gene is TRBV29-1, the J gene TRBJ1-3; D is ambiguous. This CDR3 has 12 residues. CDR1 is SQVTM and CDR2 is ANQGSEA in the germline V gene. CDR3 amino acids: CSVSGFGNTIYF. CDR3 in DNA: TGCAGTGTTTCAGGATTTGGAAACACCATATATTTT.

This clonotype was picked up many times. CDR3 DNA sequence: TGCAGCGTGGATGGACGGCTCACAGATACGCAGTATTTT. Protein: CSVDGRLTDTQYF. The chain has TRBV29-1 and TRBJ2-3; D is unclear. V shed 6 bases and J shed 2 bases, with 12 bases lying between them. The germline gives CDR1 SQVTM, CDR2 ANQGSEA. This CDR3 is 13 amino acids long.

This clonotype was detected many times. CDR3 amino acids: CASSATDSYNEQFF. CDR3 DNA: TGTGCCAGCAGCGCGACTGACTCCTACAATGAGCAGTTCTTC. The rearrangement links TRBV7-9 to TRBJ2-1, with D hard to call. The CDR3 runs 14 residues. With 5 bases removed from V and 0 bases from J, the gap between germline ends came to 8 bases. CDR1 is SEHNR and CDR2 is FQNEAQ in the germline V gene (reference sequence).

This clonotype was recorded at least ten times. The chain joins TRBV15 to TRBJ2-1; D is perhaps TRBD1 or TRBD2 (5 bases each). This CDR3 is 14 amino acids long. CDR1 is LNHNV, CDR2 YYDKDF, per germline (reference sequence). V gave up 0 bases and J gave up 7 bases, with 10 bases separating them. CDR3 sequence (DNA): TGTGCCACCAGCAGAGAGCTAGCAGGGAATGAGCAGTTCTTC. It yields the protein CATSRELAGNEQFF.